This TCR beta chain was sequenced during a study of blood T cell repertoires in COVID-19. V was pared by 4 bases and J by 5 bases, with 9 bases of the junction left unmatched. The CDR3 covers 15 residues. In germline, CDR1 is SNHLY, CDR2 FYNNEI. Method: immunoSEQ multiplex PCR; TCRdb's copy keeps in-frame clones and lacks some. The data contain fewer than 300,000 clones, about four fifths of them singletons. The source of this sequence is a human donor with COVID-19, enrolled during active disease. The donor label of this sample is uncertain. The V gene is TRBV2, the J gene TRBJ2-3, with TRBD1 identical over 7 bases. Sequencing was carried out using peripheral blood. In DNA form, the CDR3 reads TGTGCCAGCAGTGGTAACAGGGGAGTGGGAGATACGCAGTATTTT. This gives the protein CASSGNRGVGDTQYF.